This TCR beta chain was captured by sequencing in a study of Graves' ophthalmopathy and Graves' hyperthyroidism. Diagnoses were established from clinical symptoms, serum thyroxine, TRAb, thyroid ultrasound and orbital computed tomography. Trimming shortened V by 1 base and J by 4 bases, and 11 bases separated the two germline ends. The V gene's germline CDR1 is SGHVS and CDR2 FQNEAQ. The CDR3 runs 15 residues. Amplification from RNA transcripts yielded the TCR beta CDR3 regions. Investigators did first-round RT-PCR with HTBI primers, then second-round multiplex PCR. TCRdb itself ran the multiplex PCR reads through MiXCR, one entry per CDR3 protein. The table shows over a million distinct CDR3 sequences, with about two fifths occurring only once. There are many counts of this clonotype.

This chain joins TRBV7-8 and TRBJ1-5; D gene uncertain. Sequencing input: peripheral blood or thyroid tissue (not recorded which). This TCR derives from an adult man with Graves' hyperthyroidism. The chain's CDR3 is CASSLEPGPNQPQHF. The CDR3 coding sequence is TGTGCCAGCAGCTTAGAACCGGGCCCAAATCAGCCCCAGCATTTT.